This T cell receptor (beta chain) emerged from a study of cytomegalovirus exposure and HLA in healthy donors. Profiled with immunoSEQ multiplex PCR; TCRdb holds only in-frame clones, not every one. Here the sample spans tens of thousands of clones, roughly 95% being singletons. Note on this clone: Its antigen is still unknown.

Broader study findings: Most TCR sequences were rare, but some public TCRs occurred in many donors.

The sequencing sample was made of PBMCs. This TCR was sampled from a woman younger than 30 in good health and CMV-seropositive.

CDR3 sequence: CASSKSGTSGDEQYF. CDR3 bases: TGTGCCAGCAGCAAATCCGGGACTAGCGGGGACGAGCAGTACTTC. The gene calls are TRBV9 and TRBJ2-7, with TRBD2 matching 13 bases. V lost 4 bases, J lost 5 bases, and 6 bases stayed unmatched. The CDR3 spans 15 residues. CDR1 SGDLS and CDR2 YYNGEE come from the germline V gene.